The T cell receptor beta chain described here comes from a study of blood T cell repertoires in COVID-19. In the study overall: Nucleic acid was either cDNA or gDNA, and it came from T cells, B-cell-depleted T cells, or PBMCs.

CDR3 length equals 14 residues. Germline loops: CDR1 LNHDA, CDR2 SQIVND (reference sequence). Trimming removed 5 bases from V and 7 bases from J; junction bases left unmatched: 5. The table lists this clone with a few counts. Profiled with immunoSEQ multiplex PCR; TCRdb holds only in-frame clones, not every one. Among 130,000 to 150,000 clones, roughly 87% were seen once, and the ten largest hold around 1.5%. The source is a human donor in a cohort sampled during active COVID-19. This chain connects TRBV19 to TRBJ1-6; TRBD1 agrees at 7 bases. Input material: peripheral blood. The CDR3 region is CASSGAGGNSPLHF. The CDR3 DNA reads as TGTGCCAGTAGTGGGGCAGGGGGGAATTCACCCCTCCACTTT.